The present T cell receptor (beta chain) was sequenced within a study of sequential checkpoint blockade in melanoma. Study in general: Arm A got nivolumab then ipilimumab; arm B the reverse, 1:1.

Some clones are missing from TCRdb's copy, which holds only in-frame ones; the method was immunoSEQ multiplex PCR. The sample lists 15,000 to 20,000 clones, 72% occurring once. Described treatment: randomized to nivolumab then ipilimumab (arm A) or the reverse (arm B). The CDR3 sequence is 14 residues long. Trimming left V 0 bases short and J 4 bases short, with 9 bases between. Germline CDR1 MNHNS, CDR2 SASEGT. The specimen was CD8+ T cells sorted from blood (inferred from file names), collected from a patient given nivolumab and ipilimumab in sequence. The receptor was derived from a human donor with melanoma. This chain uses TRBV6-1 with TRBJ1-2, with D perhaps matching TRBD1 (5 bases). The CDR3 spells CASSEAQGLYGYTF. CDR3 bases: TGTGCCAGCAGTGAAGCCCAGGGACTCTATGGCTACACCTTC.